Detailed here is one TCR beta chain. What it binds is not known. Within the ViraFEST assay, antigen-specific CD4+ T cells underwent expansion with viral peptide pools prior to sequencing. Having been cultured for less than 12 days, the cells underwent CD4+ T cell isolation. The vaccine recipients had no prior SARS-CoV-2 infection, with negative nucleocapsid antibodies. Researchers reported culturing more than 1.5 million PBMC in each well, adding 8 to 10 IU/ml IL-2 and about 10 ug/ml peptides. These data originate in a study of vaccination effects on CD4 cells after COVID-19. Produced via immunoSEQ multiplex PCR; TCRdb's table is partial and in-frame only. The repertoire has some 60,000 clones, about 72% of them found once; the top ten carry 2.8%. V was clipped by 0 bases and J by 2 bases, with 6 bases between them. This CDR3 comprises 15 residues. Germline CDR1 is SGHRS and CDR2 is YFSETQ.

The V gene is TRBV5-1, the J gene TRBJ2-6, with D possibly TRBD2 on 5 matching bases. This clonotype originated in a human donor who received a COVID-19 vaccine. The source material was CD4+ T cells from PBMCs cultured with HCoV-NL63 spike peptides, sampled before COVID-19 vaccination. The CDR3 DNA follows: TGCGCCAGCAGCTTGGCCGGGGCTGGGGCCAACGTCCTGACTTTC. Translating it yields CASSLAGAGANVLTF.